This T cell receptor (beta chain) came from a study of cytomegalovirus exposure and HLA in healthy donors (dated by TCRdb to 2016 to 2017). Study-level background: An earlier analysis of roughly 610 of the donors reported roughly 300 Gb of sequence data and some 110 million unique TCR beta sequences obtained from some 170 million T cells. The study profiled the T cell repertoires of about 720 subjects by immunosequencing and related them to cytomegalovirus serostatus. All discovery cohort repertoires had been generated on a single sequencing platform. The later analysis used no new phenotypic data to find candidate immune exposures, relying instead on TCR beta sequences and their occurrence across donors. The study combined high-throughput TCR immunosequencing, statistical association of individual TCRs with disease status, and machine learning to predict cytomegalovirus infection status. Along with the approximately 700-subject first cohort, a separate validation cohort of roughly 110 different subjects was used. In an earlier analysis of 500 to 650 of the donors, high-throughput TCR beta sequencing was used to judge whether each TCR beta V gene segment behaved as functional or pseudogenic. Both class I and class II loci were covered by HLA typing, at four-digit resolution. Typing coverage varied by locus: 629-630 donors for A, B, C, DRB1 and DQB1; roughly 560 for DQA1; approximately 570 for DPA1; approximately 470 for DPB1. In a later analysis, previously published TCR beta repertoires from about 640 donors were re-analyzed and high-resolution HLA genotyping was added so that TCR occurrence patterns could be studied. Across approximately 400 genotyped donors of the cohort, an average of roughly 230,000 unique TCR beta nucleotide sequences per donor were sequenced, and 15% to 20% of those sequences were non-productive. Donor age, sex, ethnicity and CMV serostatus were collected together with the repertoire data. Of the 300 to 450 genotyped donors, 70% to 90% were placed in the genetic ancestry cluster associated with self-reported Caucasian donors. A later genetic analysis used genome-wide SNP genotypes for about 65% of the 666 donors, treating that subset as a discovery cohort. Five DR-DQ haplotypes were treated as single units for association and clustering because of strong linkage in the cohort. Approximately 310 gigabases of sequencing data and roughly 90 million unique TCR sequences were included in an early release covering over 600 HLA-typed donors. The aim of the study was to test whether cataloging public T cell receptors could identify signatures of past pathogen exposure. Paper-wide results and their limitations: Some IMGT-functional V segments, including TRBV6-2 and TRBV6-3, could not be distinguished by the 87-base-pair reads and were therefore excluded. In the study, around 160 TCR beta chains were listed as associated with cytomegalovirus. Specific HLA alleles were associated with some 15,000 TCR beta sequences at a false discovery rate of 0.05 in a later analysis. The classifier was reported to diagnose cytomegalovirus status with high specificity and sensitivity in both the original and validation cohorts. Correlated functional status among segregating V segments might reflect linkage disequilibrium, but an unknown experimental factor could not be ruled out. A few of the identified cytomegalovirus-associated TCR beta chains were confirmed in vitro to be specific for cytomegalovirus antigens. According to a later analysis, most CMV-associated TCR beta chains appeared to be HLA-restricted, and the HLA associations seemed to be driven largely by CMV exposure. Strong co-occurrence of HLA alleles, especially DR and DQ, made assigning TCR associations to individual alleles difficult. The only immune exposure information available for the cohort was CMV serostatus. A cluster of highly shared sequence variants was judged likely to be a technical artifact of the sequencing pipeline. A later genetic analysis associated a missense DCLRE1C variant with V-gene and J-gene trimming of TCR beta chains, and an independent cohort replicated the association. HLA typing was unavailable for some donors at each locus, so association tests used only the typed subset. While some public TCRs were present in many individuals, most TCR sequences turned up only very rarely across donors. A further reported finding was that TCR beta sequences accurately predicted the HLA-A and HLA-B alleles for most subjects in the first cohort. Approximately 18 rarely observed V segments, including chromosome 9 orphons, were excluded from the earlier analysis of a few hundred of the donors because counts were too low. Broadly in line with IMGT annotations, most TCR beta V segments showed up in productive rearrangements about 90% or about 30% of the time in an earlier analysis of 587 of the donors. According to the authors, the approach could potentially be generalized to other disease states and immunological phenotypes. According to a later genetic analysis, donors in an Asian-associated ancestry cluster had fewer N-insertions in productive TCRs than the approximately 630-donor mean. In a later analysis, HLA-associated TCR beta chains showed more clonal expansion and lower generation probabilities than non-associated chains that were equally common. According to a later analysis, parvovirus B19, influenza, CMV and Epstein-Barr virus appeared linked to several top co-occurrence clusters. In a later analysis, TCR association rates were found to vary across HLA loci, with the most associated TCRs seen for DRB1 alleles and the fewest for HLA-C alleles. The presence/absence analyses assumed that sequencing depth was roughly uniform across donors, and that assumption may not be true. Only TCR beta chains were sequenced in this cohort, and the absence of alpha or paired-chain data limited detectable features.

V has 3 bases trimmed and J has 2 bases trimmed; junction bases matching no gene number 6. Sequences MNHEY (CDR1) and SVGAGI (CDR2) are obtained from the germline V gene. The CDR3 measures 16 amino acids from cysteine to phenylalanine. The kept DNA is CDR3 alone, 48 bases in frame from the first base. Regarding this clone: Its target antigen remains unknown. Per-base quality was not reported, and no clone a single base away is much larger than it.

Libraries were made using the immunoSEQ multiplex PCR assay. The multiplex PCR relied on a mix of 60 forward primers for TCR Vbeta segments and 13 reverse primers for TCR Jbeta segments. Amplification of the CDR3 region of rearranged TCR beta genes was performed with a multiplex PCR assay on genomic DNA. The amplified TCR beta libraries were sequenced on the Illumina HiSeq System as 87-base-pair reads. Per the source publication's procedure: A later analysis counted around 72 million unique TCR beta chains across the 600 to 850 repertoires, and about 10 million of these chains were shared by at least two donors. Raw reads were error-corrected and collapsed into unique sequences with a nearest-neighbor algorithm that merged closely related sequences to remove PCR and sequencing errors. CDR3 sequences were aligned to IMGT reference sequences to assign V, D and J gene segments. For a sequence to be retained, a match of at least six nucleotides was required to both a V gene segment and a J gene segment. Rearrangements were called productive when the CDR3 lacked stop codons and stayed in frame with V and J; all others were non-productive. Following IMGT convention, CDR3 was defined as the stretch from the second conserved V-encoded cysteine up to the conserved J-encoded phenylalanine. Sequences without an unambiguous match to a single V gene segment were excluded from the earlier analysis of a few hundred of the donors. In an earlier analysis of 587 of the donors, V segments were called functional above 56.7% productive rearrangements and were called segregating when the between-donor standard deviation exceeded 5%. To diagnose cytomegalovirus status from the catalog of TCR beta chain sequences, a statistical classification framework was built. In a later analysis, TCR nucleotide sequences were compared against IMGT/GENE-DB human TR gene sequences so that V and J genes could be assigned. A later analysis assigned CDR3 sequences and most-parsimonious VDJ recombination scenarios with the TCRdist pipeline. A later analysis defined each TCR beta chain by its CDR3 amino acid sequence plus V-gene family, and excluded reads lacking a unique V-gene family. A later analysis removed 600 or so highly shared, low-generation-probability nucleotide sequences to deal with suspected cross-contamination and a sequencing artifact. A later analysis calculated a clonal expansion index for each public chain from normalized within-repertoire ranks of inferred template counts. In a later analysis, generation probabilities were computed with a VDJ recombination model fitted to out-of-frame rearrangements, and the resulting probabilities were checked against IGoR. A later analysis scored TCR-TCR, TCR-HLA and TCR-CMV co-occurrence with hypergeometric tests, applying a repertoire-size bias correction to TCR pairs. In a later analysis, false discovery rates were estimated by permuting HLA or CMV assignments 20 times. In a later analysis, co-occurring TCRs were grouped with DBSCAN, and TCRdist sequence similarity was added when clustering was performed within HLA-allele-positive subsets. Repertoires with fewer than 30,000 or more than 120,000 public chains, plus five repertoires with anomalous nucleotide sharing, were excluded from co-occurrence clustering. TCRdb's version of the immuneACCESS table is confined to in-frame rearrangements and falls short of the full clone set. An unresolved V gene accounts for under half of the shortfall where checked; the remainder is of unknown origin. The DNA gave D and trimming, while V, J and clone size come from that table. The sample table holds about 160,000 clones, of which approximately 85% were seen once. More than 0.75% of the sample goes to the ten largest clones.

The cohort was made up of hundreds of healthy bone marrow donors. At the time of sampling, all cohort members were nominally healthy, though unrecorded immune exposures were likely present. The donor tested CMV seropositive, placing the donor among the 289 seropositive members of the cohort. A peripheral blood sample was provided by each donor, and peripheral blood mononuclear cells were used for TCR beta sequencing. The Qiagen DNeasy Blood Extraction Kit was used to extract genomic DNA from the blood cell samples. Rearrangement joined TRBV6-5 to TRBJ2-2; 7 central bases correspond to TRBD2. This sequence originates from a girl aged 2 to 9 in good health and CMV-seropositive. The specimen was PBMCs. The sequenced DNA: TGTGCCAGCAGTTATCGGGCTAGCGGAAACACCGGGGAGCTGTTTTTT. It codes for CASSYRASGNTGELFF.